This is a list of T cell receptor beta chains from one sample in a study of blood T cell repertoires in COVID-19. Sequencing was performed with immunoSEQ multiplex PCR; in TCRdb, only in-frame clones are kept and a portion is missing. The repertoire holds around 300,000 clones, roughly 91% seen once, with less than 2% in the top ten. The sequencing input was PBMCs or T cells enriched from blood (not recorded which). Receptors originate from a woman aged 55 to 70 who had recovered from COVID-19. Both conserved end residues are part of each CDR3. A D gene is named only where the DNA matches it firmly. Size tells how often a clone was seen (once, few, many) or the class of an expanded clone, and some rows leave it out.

CASSLGGGETPHQHF,TGTGCCAGCAGCTTGGGCGGAGGGGAAACACCGCACCAGCATTTT,-,-,15,TRBJ1-5,TRBV7-2
CASSYGEVEAFF,TGTGCCAGCAGTTACGGGGAGGTTGAAGCTTTCTTT,-,-,12,TRBJ1-1,TRBV6-5
CASSQDYGGGYTF,TGTGCCAGCAGCCAAGATTACGGGGGTGGCTACACCTTC,-,-,13,TRBJ1-2,TRBV4-2
CATSREGGATDTQYF,TGTGCCACCAGCAGAGAGGGAGGGGCCACAGATACGCAGTATTTT,-,TRBD2,15,TRBJ2-3,TRBV15
CASSLAEENIQYF,TGTGCCAGCAGTTTAGCCGAGGAAAACATTCAGTACTTC,-,-,13,TRBJ2-4,TRBV28
CASSQTGGIDTGELFF,TGTGCCAGCAGCCAGACAGGGGGCATAGACACCGGGGAGCTGTTTTTT,-,TRBD1,16,TRBJ2-2,TRBV7-8
CASSFATGIFGYTF,TGTGCCAGCAGTTTCGCGACAGGGATTTTTGGCTACACCTTC,-,TRBD1,14,TRBJ1-2,TRBV27
CASSQYPGTGAFRAGYTF,TGTGCCAGCAGCCAGTACCCCGGGACAGGGGCTTTTCGCGCTGGCTACACCTTC,-,TRBD1,18,TRBJ1-2,TRBV14
CATNRGLPQAFF,TGTGCCACCAACCGGGGACTCCCTCAAGCTTTCTTT,-,-,12,TRBJ1-1,TRBV19
CATTGLASEQYF,TGTGCCACCACAGGGTTGGCGAGTGAGCAGTACTTC,once,-,12,TRBJ2-7,TRBV24-1
CASSVDSYYGYTF,TGCGCCAGCAGCGTAGACAGTTACTATGGCTACACCTTC,-,-,13,TRBJ1-2,TRBV5-1
CASTSPGQGPNGYTF,TGTGCCAGCACCTCCCCGGGACAGGGGCCTAACGGCTACACCTTC,-,TRBD1,15,TRBJ1-2,TRBV11-1
CAISSSLADTQYF,TGTGCCATCAGCTCGAGTTTGGCAGATACGCAGTATTTT,once,-,13,TRBJ2-3,TRBV10-3
CASSPYTGELFF,TGTGCCAGCAGCCCGTACACCGGGGAGCTGTTTTTT,-,-,12,TRBJ2-2,TRBV7-3
CASGGLIDSPLHF,TGTGCCAGCGGCGGGCTTATTGATTCACCCCTCCACTTT,-,-,13,TRBJ1-6,TRBV2
CASSERGIGQPQHF,TGTGCCAGCAGTGAACGGGGTATAGGTCAGCCCCAGCATTTT,once,-,14,TRBJ1-5,TRBV2
CSVQALPDYGYTF,TGCAGCGTTCAAGCCTTACCGGACTATGGCTACACCTTC,-,-,13,TRBJ1-2,TRBV29-1
CASSLAGTEYF,TGTGCCAGCAGCTTGGCTGGGACTGAGTATTTT,-,-,11,TRBJ2-3,TRBV11-2
CASSELRTAGYTF,TGTGCCAGCAGTGAACTCCGGACAGCCGGCTACACCTTC,-,-,13,TRBJ1-2,TRBV25-1
CASSPKQGARSTGELFF,TGTGCCAGCTCACCTAAACAGGGGGCGCGGAGCACCGGGGAGCTGTTTTTT,-,TRBD1,17,TRBJ2-2,TRBV18
CASSSTGFSATYNEQFF,TGTGCCAGTAGTTCTACAGGGTTTTCCGCTACCTACAATGAGCAGTTCTTC,-,-,17,TRBJ2-1,TRBV19
CASSRRTDSQLRGRYGYTF,TGTGCCAGCAGTCGAAGGACGGACAGCCAACTTCGCGGGCGGTATGGCTACACCTTC,-,-,19,TRBJ1-2,TRBV27
CASSQKGAGTEAFF,TGTGCCAGCAGCCAGAAGGGGGCCGGCACTGAAGCTTTCTTT,-,TRBD1,14,TRBJ1-1,TRBV3-1/TRBV3-2
CASSLFLTAEGNEKLFF,TGTGCCAGCAGCTTGTTCCTTACAGCTGAGGGTAATGAAAAACTGTTTTTT,-,-,17,TRBJ1-4,TRBV5-5
CASSNRQYNEQFF,TGTGCCAGCAGCAACAGACAATACAATGAGCAGTTCTTC,-,-,13,TRBJ2-1,TRBV7-6
CASSYQYGYTF,TGTGCCAGCAGTTACCAATATGGCTACACCTTC,-,-,11,TRBJ1-2,TRBV6-2/TRBV6-3
CASSYGQGNQPQHF,TGTGCCAGCTCGTACGGACAGGGTAATCAGCCCCAGCATTTT,-,TRBD1,14,TRBJ1-5,TRBV18
CASSRSGQENTGELFF,TGTGCCAGCAGTCGGTCGGGACAGGAAAACACCGGGGAGCTGTTTTTT,-,TRBD1,16,TRBJ2-2,TRBV5-4
CASKKNLPGQGAFGTEAFF,TGCGCCAGCAAAAAAAACCTACCGGGACAGGGGGCGTTCGGCACTGAAGCTTTCTTT,-,TRBD1,19,TRBJ1-1,TRBV4-1
CASSFSLYEQYF,TGTGCCAGCAGTTTTTCACTCTACGAGCAGTACTTC,-,-,12,TRBJ2-7,TRBV12-3/TRBV12-4
CASSSSGGFYGYTF,TGCGCCAGCAGCTCCTCGGGAGGGTTCTATGGCTACACCTTC,once,-,14,TRBJ1-2,TRBV5-1